The subject of this entry is one TCR beta chain. Its antigen is unknown. This sample stems from a study of vaccination and CD4 T cells after COVID-19. The wider study: Cellular stimulation was performed using overlapping spike peptides derived from SARS-CoV-2, HCoV-NL63, HCoV-OC43 and HCoV-229E.

Treatment described: approximately 9-day PBMC culture with coronavirus spike peptide pools or control peptides (ViraFEST assay). T cells were expanded with peptide pools, and expanded clonotypes were identified by TCR sequencing. Scientists ran DNA taken from cultured CD4+ T cells through the Oncomine TCR Beta short-read assay for sequencing. From the PCR reads, TCRdb called clonotypes with MiXCR, one entry per CDR3 protein. Here the sample spans about 21,000 distinct CDR3 sequences, more than 55% being singletons. The TCR originated in a human donor who had recovered from COVID-19. The sample was CD4+ T cells from blood, cultured in vitro.

DNA for the CDR3: TGTGCCAGTAGTCAACAGGGGTTAGCAAATCAGCCCCAGCATTTT. Encoded protein: CASSQQGLANQPQHF. V is TRBV19 and J is TRBJ1-5; 7 bases align to TRBD1. The CDR3 contains 15 residues. Germline assignment: CDR1 LNHDA and CDR2 SQIVND (reference sequence). Trimming took 5 bases from V and 4 from J; bases not matched to a gene: 8.